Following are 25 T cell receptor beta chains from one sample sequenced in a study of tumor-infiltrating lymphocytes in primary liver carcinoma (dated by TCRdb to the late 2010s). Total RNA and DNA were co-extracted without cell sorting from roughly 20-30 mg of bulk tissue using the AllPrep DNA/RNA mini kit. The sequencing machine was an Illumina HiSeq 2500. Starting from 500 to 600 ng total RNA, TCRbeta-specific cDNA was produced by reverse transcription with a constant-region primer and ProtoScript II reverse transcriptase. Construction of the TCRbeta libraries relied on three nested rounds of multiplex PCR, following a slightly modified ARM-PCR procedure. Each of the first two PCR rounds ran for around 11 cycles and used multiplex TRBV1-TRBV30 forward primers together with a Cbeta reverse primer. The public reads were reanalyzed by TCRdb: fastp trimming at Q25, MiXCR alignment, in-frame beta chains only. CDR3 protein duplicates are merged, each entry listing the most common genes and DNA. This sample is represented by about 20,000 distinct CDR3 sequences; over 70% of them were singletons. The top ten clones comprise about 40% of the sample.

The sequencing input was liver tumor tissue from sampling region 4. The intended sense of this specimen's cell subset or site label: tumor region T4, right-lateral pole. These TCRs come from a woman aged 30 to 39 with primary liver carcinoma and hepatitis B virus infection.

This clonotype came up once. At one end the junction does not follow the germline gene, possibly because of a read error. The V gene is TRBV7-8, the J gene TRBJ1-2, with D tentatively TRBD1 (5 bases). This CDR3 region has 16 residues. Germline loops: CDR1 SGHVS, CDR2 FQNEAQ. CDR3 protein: CAGSFEGTGGGYSYTF. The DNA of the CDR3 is TGTGCCGGCAGCTTCGAAGGGACGGGGGGTGGCTATAGCTACACCTTC. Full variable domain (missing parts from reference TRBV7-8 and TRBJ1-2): GAGVSQSPRYKVAKRGQDVALRCDPISGHVSLFWYQQALGQGPEFLTYFQNEAQLDKSGLPSDRFFAERPEGSVSTLKIQRTQQEDSAVYLCAGSFEGTGGGYSYTFGSGTRLTVV.

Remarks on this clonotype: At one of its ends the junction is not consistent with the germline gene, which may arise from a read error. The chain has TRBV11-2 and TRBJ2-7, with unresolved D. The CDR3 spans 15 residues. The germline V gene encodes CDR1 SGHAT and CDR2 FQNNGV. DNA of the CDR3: TGTGTCAACAGCTCTCCTCGGACGGGTACCTACGAGCTGTACTTC. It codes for CVNSSPRTGTYELYF.

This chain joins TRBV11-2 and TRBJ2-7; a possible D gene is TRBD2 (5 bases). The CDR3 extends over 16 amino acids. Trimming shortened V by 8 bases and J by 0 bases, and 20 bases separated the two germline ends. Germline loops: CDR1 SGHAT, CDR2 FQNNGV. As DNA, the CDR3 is TGTGCCAGCTTAGGAGGTACAGCTCTGAGCTCCTACGAGCAGTACTTC. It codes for CASLGGTALSSYEQYF.

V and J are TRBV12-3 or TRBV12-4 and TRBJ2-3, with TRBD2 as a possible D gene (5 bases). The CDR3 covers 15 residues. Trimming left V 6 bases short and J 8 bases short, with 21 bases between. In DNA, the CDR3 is TGTGCCAGCAGCTTTCCCCCTCCTAGCTCAGGTACGCAGTATTTT. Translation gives CASSFPPPSSGTQYF.

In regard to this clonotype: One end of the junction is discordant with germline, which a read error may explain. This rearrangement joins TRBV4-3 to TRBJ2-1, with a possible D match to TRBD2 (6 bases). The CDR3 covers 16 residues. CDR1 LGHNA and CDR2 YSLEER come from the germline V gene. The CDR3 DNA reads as TGCGCCAACAGACAAGATGCGGGAAGCTCCTACAATGAGCAGTCCTTC. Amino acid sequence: CANRQDAGSSYNEQSF.

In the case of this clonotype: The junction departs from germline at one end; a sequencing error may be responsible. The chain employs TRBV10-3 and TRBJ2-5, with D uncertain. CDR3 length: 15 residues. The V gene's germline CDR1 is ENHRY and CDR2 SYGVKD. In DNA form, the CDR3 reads TGTGCCATCAGTGAGCAGGCTACCAGACAAGAGACCCTGTACTTC. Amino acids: CAISEQATRQETLYF.

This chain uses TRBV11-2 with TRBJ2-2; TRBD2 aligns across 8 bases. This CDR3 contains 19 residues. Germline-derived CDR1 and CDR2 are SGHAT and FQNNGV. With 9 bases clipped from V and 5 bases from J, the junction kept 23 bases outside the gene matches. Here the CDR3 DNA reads TGTGCCAGGAGCCCCGACCTCGGGACTAGTGGGATGGGGACCGGGGAGCTGTTTTTT. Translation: CARSPDLGTSGMGTGELFF. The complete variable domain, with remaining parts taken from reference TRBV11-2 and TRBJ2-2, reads EAGVAQSPRYKIIEKRQSVAFWCNPISGHATLYWYQQILGQGPKLLIQFQNNGVVDDSQLPKDRFSAERLKGVDSTLKIQPAKLEDSAVYLCARSPDLGTSGMGTGELFFGEGSRLTVL.

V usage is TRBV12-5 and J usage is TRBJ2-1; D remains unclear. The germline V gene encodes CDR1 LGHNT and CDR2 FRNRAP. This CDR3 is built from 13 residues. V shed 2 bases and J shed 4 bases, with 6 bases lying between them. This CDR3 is CASGLPGYNEQFF. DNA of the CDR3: TGTGCTAGTGGTTTGCCAGGTTACAATGAGCAGTTCTTC.

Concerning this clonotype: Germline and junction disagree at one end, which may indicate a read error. In DNA, the CDR3 is TGTGCTAGCAGCCTATTACTAGCGGGAGCCACAGGTACGCAATATTTT. It encodes CASSLLLAGATGTQYF. This rearrangement joins TRBV7-9 to TRBJ2-3; TRBD2 agrees at 11 bases. CDR3 length equals 16 residues. Germline V CDR1 and CDR2: SEHNR, FQNEAQ (reference sequence).

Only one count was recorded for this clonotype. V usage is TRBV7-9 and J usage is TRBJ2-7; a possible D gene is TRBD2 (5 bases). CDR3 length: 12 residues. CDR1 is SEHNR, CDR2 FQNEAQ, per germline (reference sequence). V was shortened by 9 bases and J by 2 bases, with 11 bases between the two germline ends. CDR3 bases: TGTGCCAGTAGCGCGTACACCTACGAGCAGTACTTC. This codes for CASSAYTYEQYF.

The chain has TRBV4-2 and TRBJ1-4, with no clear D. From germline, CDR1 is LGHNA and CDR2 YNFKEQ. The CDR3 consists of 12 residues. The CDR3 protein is CASRQDREKLFF. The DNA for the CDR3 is TGTGCTAGTCGCCAAGATAGGGAAAAACTGTTTTTT.

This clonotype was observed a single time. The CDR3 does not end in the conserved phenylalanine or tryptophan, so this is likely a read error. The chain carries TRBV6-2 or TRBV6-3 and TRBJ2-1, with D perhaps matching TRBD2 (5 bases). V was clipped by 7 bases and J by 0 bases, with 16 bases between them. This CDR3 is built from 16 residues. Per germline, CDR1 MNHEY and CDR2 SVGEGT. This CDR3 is CASTNYGRASYNEQFL. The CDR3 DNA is TGTGCCAGCACCAATTACGGGCGGGCCTCCTACAATGAGCAGTTCTTA.

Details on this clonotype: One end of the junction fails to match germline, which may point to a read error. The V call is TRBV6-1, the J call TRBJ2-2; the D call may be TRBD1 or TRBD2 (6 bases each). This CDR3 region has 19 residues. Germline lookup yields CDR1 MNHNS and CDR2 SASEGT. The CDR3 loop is CASSETLPGGATSIGELFF. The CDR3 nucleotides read TGTGCCAGTAGTGAAACCCTTCCCGGGGGCGCCACGAGCATCGGGGAGCTGTTTTTT.

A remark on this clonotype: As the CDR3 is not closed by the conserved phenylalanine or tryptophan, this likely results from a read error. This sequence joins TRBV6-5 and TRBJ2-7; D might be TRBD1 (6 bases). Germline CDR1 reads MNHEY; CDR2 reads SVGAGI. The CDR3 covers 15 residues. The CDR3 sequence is CANSYKDSSSYEQYL. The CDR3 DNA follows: TGCGCCAACAGTTACAAGGACAGCAGCTCCTACGAGCAGTACCTC.

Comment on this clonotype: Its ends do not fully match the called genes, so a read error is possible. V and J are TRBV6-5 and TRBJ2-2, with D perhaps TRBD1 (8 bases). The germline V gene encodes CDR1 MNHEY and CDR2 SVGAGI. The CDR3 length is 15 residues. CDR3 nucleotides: TGTGCCAACAGTCCGCGGACAGGGTTCACCGGGGGGCTGTCCTTT. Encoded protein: CANSPRTGFTGGLSF.

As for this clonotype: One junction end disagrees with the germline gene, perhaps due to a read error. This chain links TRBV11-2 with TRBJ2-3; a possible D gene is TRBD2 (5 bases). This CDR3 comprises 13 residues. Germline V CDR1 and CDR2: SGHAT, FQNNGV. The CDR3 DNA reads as TGTGCCAGCAACCTACGGTGGGGAGATACGCACTATTTT. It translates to CASNLRWGDTHYF.

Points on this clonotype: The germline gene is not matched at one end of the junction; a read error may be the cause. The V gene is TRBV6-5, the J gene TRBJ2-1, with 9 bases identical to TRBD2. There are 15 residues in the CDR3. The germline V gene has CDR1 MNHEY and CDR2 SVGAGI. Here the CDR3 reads CASSWTSASYNAQLF. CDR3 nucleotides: TGCGCCAGCAGTTGGACTAGCGCGTCCTACAATGCGCAGCTCTTC.

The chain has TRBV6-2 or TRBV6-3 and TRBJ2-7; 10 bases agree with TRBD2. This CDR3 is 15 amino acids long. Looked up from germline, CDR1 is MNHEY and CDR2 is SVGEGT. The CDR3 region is CANSQLAGGLYEQYF. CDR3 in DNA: TGTGCTAACAGTCAATTAGCGGGAGGACTCTACGAGCAGTACTTC.

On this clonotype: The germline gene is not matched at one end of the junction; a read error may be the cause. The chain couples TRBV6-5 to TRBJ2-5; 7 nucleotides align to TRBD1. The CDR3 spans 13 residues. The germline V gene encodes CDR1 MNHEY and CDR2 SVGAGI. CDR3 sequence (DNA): TGTGCCAGCAGTACCTACAGGGGTCTGACCCAGCACTTC. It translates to CASSTYRGLTQHF.

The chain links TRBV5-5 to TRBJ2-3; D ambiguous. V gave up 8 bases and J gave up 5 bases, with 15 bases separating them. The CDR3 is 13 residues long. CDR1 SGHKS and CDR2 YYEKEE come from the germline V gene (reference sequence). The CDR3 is CASISGFIDTQYF. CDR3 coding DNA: TGTGCCAGTATCTCCGGATTCATAGATACGCAGTATTTT. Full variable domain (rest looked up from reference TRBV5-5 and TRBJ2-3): DAGVTQSPTHLIKTRGQQVTLRCSPISGHKSVSWYQQVLGQGPQFIFQYYEKEERGRGNFPDRFSARQFPNYSSELNVNALLLGDSALYLCASISGFIDTQYFGPGTRLTVL.

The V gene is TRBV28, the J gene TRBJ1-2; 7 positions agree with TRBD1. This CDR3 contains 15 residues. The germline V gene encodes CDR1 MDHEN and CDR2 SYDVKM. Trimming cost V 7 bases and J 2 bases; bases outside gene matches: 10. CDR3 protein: CASIHGEGANYGYTF. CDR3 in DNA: TGTGCCAGCATCCACGGAGAGGGGGCCAACTATGGCTACACCTTC.

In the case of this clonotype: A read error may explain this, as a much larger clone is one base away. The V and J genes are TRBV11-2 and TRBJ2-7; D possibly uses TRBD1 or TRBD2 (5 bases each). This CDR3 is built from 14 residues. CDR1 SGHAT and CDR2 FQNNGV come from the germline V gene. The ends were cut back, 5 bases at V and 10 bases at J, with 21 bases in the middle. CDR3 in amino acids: CASSIRDPGSNQYF. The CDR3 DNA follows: TGTGCCAGCAGCATCCGGGACCCCGGCAGCAATCAGTACTTC. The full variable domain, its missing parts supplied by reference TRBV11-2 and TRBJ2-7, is EAGVAQSPRYKIIEKRQSVAFWCNPISGHATLYWYQQILGQGPKLLIQFQNNGVVDDSQLPKDRFSAERLKGVDSTLKIQPAKLEDSAVYLCASSIRDPGSNQYFGPGTRLTVT.

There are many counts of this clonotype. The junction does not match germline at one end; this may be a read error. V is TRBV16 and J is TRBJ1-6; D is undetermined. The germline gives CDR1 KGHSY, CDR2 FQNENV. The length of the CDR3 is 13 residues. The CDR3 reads CASNQSHNSPLHF. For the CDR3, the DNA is TGTGCCAGCAACCAATCCCATAATTCACCCCTCCACTTT.

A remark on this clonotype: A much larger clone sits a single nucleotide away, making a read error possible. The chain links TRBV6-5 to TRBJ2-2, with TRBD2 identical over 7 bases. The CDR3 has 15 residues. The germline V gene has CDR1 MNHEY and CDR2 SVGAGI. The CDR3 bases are TGTGCCAGCACCCCTAGCGGAGCGAACGCCGGGGGGCTGTTTTTT. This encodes CASTPSGANAGGLFF.

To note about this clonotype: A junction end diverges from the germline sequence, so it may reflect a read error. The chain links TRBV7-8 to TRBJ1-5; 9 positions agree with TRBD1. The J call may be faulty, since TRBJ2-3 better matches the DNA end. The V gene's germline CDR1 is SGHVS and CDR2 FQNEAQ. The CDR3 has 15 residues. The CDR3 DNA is TGTGCCAGCGGCTTACTTGTAACAGGGGGCAAGTCCCAGTATTTT. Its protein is CASGLLVTGGKSQYF.